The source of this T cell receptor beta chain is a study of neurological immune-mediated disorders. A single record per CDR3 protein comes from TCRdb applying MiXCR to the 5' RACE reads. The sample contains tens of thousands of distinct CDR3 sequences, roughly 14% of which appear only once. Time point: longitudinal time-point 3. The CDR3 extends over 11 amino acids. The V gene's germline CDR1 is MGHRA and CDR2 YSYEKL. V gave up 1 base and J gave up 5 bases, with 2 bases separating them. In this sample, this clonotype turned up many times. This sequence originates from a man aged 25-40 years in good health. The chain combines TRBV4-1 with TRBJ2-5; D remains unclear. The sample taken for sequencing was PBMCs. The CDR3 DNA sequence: TGCGCCAGCAGCCAAGCGGAGACCCAGTACTTC. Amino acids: CASSQAETQYF.